This TCR beta chain was recorded in a study of T cell responses to AZD1222 COVID-19 vaccine. Overall study findings and caveats: Only a handful of AZD1222 recipients, more than five in all, had baseline seropositivity.

In its sample, this clone was seen once. The antigen is unknown. Libraries were prepared by immunoSEQ multiplex PCR; TCRdb keeps only in-frame clonotypes and omits some of them. The profile covers fewer than 150,000 clones, with roughly nine tenths appearing a single time and over 8% taken by the ten largest. Trimming removed 5 bases from V and 2 bases from J; junction bases left unmatched: 7. CDR3 size: 15 residues. CDR1 and CDR2 (germline): SGHTA, FQGNSA. The genes are TRBV7-2 and TRBJ1-1; TRBD1 matches 8 bases. The sequence was obtained from an adult who received the AZD1222 COVID-19 vaccine. This specimen consisted of peripheral blood, obtained 28 days after the second AZD1222 dose. CDR3 protein: CASSPAGQGNTEAFF. CDR3 nucleotides: TGTGCCAGCAGCCCAGCTGGACAGGGTAACACTGAAGCTTTCTTT.